This T cell receptor (beta chain) was identified during a study of blood T cell repertoires in COVID-19 (dated by TCRdb to 2018 to 2021). Some background on the complete study: Samples from collaborators originated in the United States, Italy and Spain and spanned both the acute and convalescent phases of COVID-19. The material from the prospective study consisted of cDNA or gDNA derived from T cells, B-cell-depleted T cells, or PBMCs. Subjects who had been exposed to COVID-19, were actively infected with it, or had recovered from it provided the deeply sampled blood TCRbeta repertoires that made up the dataset. The samples were drawn from two sources: the first 160 participants of the ongoing ImmuneRACE study, and over 950 subjects contributed by 6 global collaborators. The sample metadata nearly always contained a de-identified subject ID, COVID-19 status, age in years and sex. HLA class I and class II types, where available, came from metadata supplied by the sample provider rather than from assay-based typing. The repertoires were released in a freely available public database meant as a resource for research on the immune response to SARS-CoV-2. General findings and caveats noted by the study authors: The amount of clinical and demographic metadata varied by source and participant and was provided uncurated.

The immunoSEQ Assay, a bias-controlled multiplex PCR, was used to amplify TCRbeta CDR3 regions from genomic DNA. Regarding the original processing steps: Nucleated cell counts per sample were estimated from amplification of reference gene primers within the assay. To quantify the absolute abundance of each unique TCRbeta CDR3 rearrangement, sequence reads were collapsed and filtered. Productive Simpson clonality was computed per sample as the square root of Simpson's diversity index over productive rearrangements. Entries here come from immuneACCESS through TCRdb and include only in-frame sequences with V and J called. Some clones fail to appear in such tables; in the studies checked, an unresolved V gene covers under half of the shortfall, and the cause of the remainder is unknown. V and J calls and clone size are given by that table; D and trimming were obtained from the DNA. Here the sample has about 220,000 clones; about four fifths occur a single time. About 1.3% of the sample is held by the ten biggest clonotypes.

Details on this clone: What this receptor recognizes is not known. The input lacks base qualities; no much larger clone sits a single base away.

V loses 4 bases at its end and J loses 8 bases; junction bases beyond the gene matches: 10. The CDR3 runs 14 residues from the cysteine to the phenylalanine. The entry retains the CDR3 DNA only, 42 bases that are in frame from base 1. From the germline V gene (reference sequence), CDR1 is SGHNT and CDR2 is YYREEE. In the prospective study, participants were about 18 to 89 years old, resided in approximately 22 geographic areas of the United States, and were enrolled through a virtual design. To assign participants to cohorts, the prospective study relied on clinical history that participants themselves reported in a screening survey and a study questionnaire. Each participant in the prospective study had whole blood, serum and a nasopharyngeal or oropharyngeal swab collected by mobile phlebotomists. Prospective study participants could optionally give additional blood draws and questionnaires over an approximately two-month period. Before DNA extraction, blood samples from the prospective study were shipped at room temperature or frozen.

This clonotype originated in a woman aged 35 to 49 with acute COVID-19. The sample comprised PBMCs or T cells enriched from blood (not recorded which). This chain is built from TRBV5-4 and TRBJ1-2; the junction holds 8 bases that match TRBD1. The CDR3 region reads CASSRDRTGHGYTF. The DNA reads as follows: TGTGCCAGCAGCAGGGACAGGACCGGCCACGGCTACACCTTC.